This TCR beta chain originates from a study of T-cell memory formation after mild COVID-19. General observations from the study: In second-wave clones peaking day 37, SARS-CoV-2 specificity remained unconfirmed. Contracting clones from day 15 to 85 had balanced CD4/CD8; later expanders favoured CD4+.

This clonotype was counted only a few times. Antigen: not known. Amplification by 5'RACE using constant-segment primers produced TCR alpha and TCR beta cDNA libraries that carried sample barcodes and UMIs. TCRdb fed the 5' RACE reads into MiXCR, producing one record per CDR3 protein. The data show about 430,000 distinct CDR3 sequences, approximately 19% seen once. Trimming shortened V by 4 bases and J by 2 bases, and 16 bases separated the two germline ends. The CDR3 runs 16 residues. Germline loops: CDR1 SGDLS, CDR2 YYNGEE. The chain combines TRBV9 with TRBJ1-5, with a weak D call TRBD1 (5 bases). The clonotype comes from a man in his late teens or twenties who had mild COVID-19 (a few samples of this study predate the infection). Cell type and time point are not known. Sequencing used PBMCs or a T cell subset sorted from them (not recorded which). The CDR3 protein is CASSPRGEIGNQPQHF. In DNA form, the CDR3 reads TGTGCCAGCAGCCCAAGAGGGGAGATTGGCAATCAGCCCCAGCATTTT. Based on the CDR3 plus reference TRBV9 and TRBJ1-5, the full variable domain is DSGVTQTPKHLITATGQRVTLRCSPRSGDLSVYWYQQSLDQGLQFLIQYYNGEERAKGNILERFSAQQFPDLHSELNLSSLELGDSALYFCASSPRGEIGNQPQHFGDGTRLSIL.